This T cell receptor (beta chain) was sequenced for a study of OX40 agonist ivuxolimab in advanced cancers. As for the study in general: Patients enrolled in dose escalation were diagnosed with hepatocellular carcinoma, melanoma, renal cell or head and neck cancer. With a range of roughly 20 to 80, age averaged about 58 years, and around 83% were male.

Some clones are missing from TCRdb's copy, which holds only in-frame ones; the method was immunoSEQ multiplex PCR. The repertoire holds tens of thousands of clones, with about four fifths as singletons. Regarding this clone: Antigen specificity is unknown.

The CDR3 has 16 residues. Germline CDR1 SGHDT, CDR2 YYEEEE. V was pared by 4 bases and J by 7 bases, with 16 bases of the junction left unmatched. Overall study results and limits: Nonresponders included some who also had low normalized T-cell clonal expansion.

The sequence was obtained from an adult with an advanced solid tumor such as melanoma, head and neck, liver or kidney cancer. This rearrangement joins TRBV5-6 to TRBJ2-7, with 8 bases that match TRBD2. The source was CD4+ or CD8+ T cells sorted from blood, collected in a trial of the OX40 agonist ivuxolimab. The CDR3 DNA reads TGTGCCAGCAGCGTGGCAGCGGGGGCCCCTACTGGGGAGCAGTACGTC. Translated: CASSVAAGAPTGEQYV.